This T cell receptor beta chain emerged from a study of blood T cell repertoires in COVID-19. Overall study: The United States, Italy and Spain provided the acute and convalescent COVID-19 samples. Nucleic acid was either cDNA or gDNA, and it came from T cells, B-cell-depleted T cells, or PBMCs.

The table lists this clone with a few counts. This CDR3 comprises 14 residues. Losses at the gene ends were 5 bases for V and 4 bases for J; bases not matched to a gene: 5. Per the germline V gene, CDR1 is SGHTA and CDR2 is FQGNSA. In the source study's methods: Amplified reference gene primers provided the basis for estimating nucleated cell counts. Method: immunoSEQ multiplex PCR; TCRdb's copy keeps in-frame clones and lacks some. The DNA was the basis for D and trimming; V, J and clone size are from that table. The table has some 50,000 clones, roughly 80% seen once; the top ten hold 7% to 8.5%. Sequencing used peripheral blood. This clonotype originated in a man aged 40-55 years with acute or convalescent COVID-19. The chain combines TRBV7-2 with TRBJ1-2; 9 bases are shared with TRBD1. CDR3 DNA: TGTGCCAGCAGCAAGGGACAGGGCGGCTATGGCTACACCTTC. Encoded protein: CASSKGQGGYGYTF.